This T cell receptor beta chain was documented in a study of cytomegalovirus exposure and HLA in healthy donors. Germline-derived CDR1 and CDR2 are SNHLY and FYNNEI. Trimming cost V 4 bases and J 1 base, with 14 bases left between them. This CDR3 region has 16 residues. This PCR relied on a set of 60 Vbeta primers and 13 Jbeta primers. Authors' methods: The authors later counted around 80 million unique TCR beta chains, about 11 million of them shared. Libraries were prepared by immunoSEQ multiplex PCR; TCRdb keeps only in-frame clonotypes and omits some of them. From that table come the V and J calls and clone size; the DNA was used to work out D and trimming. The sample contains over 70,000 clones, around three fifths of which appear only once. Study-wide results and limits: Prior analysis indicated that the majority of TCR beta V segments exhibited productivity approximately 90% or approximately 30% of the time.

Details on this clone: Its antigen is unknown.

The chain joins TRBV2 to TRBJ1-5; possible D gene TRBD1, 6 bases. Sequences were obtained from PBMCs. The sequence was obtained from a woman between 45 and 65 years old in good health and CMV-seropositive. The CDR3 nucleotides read TGTGCCAGCAGTGGTTCTGTGGGGGCGAGCAATCAGCCCCAGCATTTT. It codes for CASSGSVGASNQPQHF.